Each of the 10 T cell receptor beta chains below was sequenced from the same sample in a study of shared clonotypes between healthy human individuals. The method was immunoSEQ multiplex PCR; TCRdb's version includes in-frame clones alone and lacks a portion of them. The top ten hold about 0.38% of the sample, which has 2 million to 3 million clones, approximately 94% seen once. The sample was naive CD4+ T cells from PBMCs. Subset reported: CD45RA+ positively selected. Receptors originate from a man between 18 and 35 years old in good health. Some clones in this sample may be carry-over from other donors' samples.

This chain links TRBV9 with TRBJ2-1, with 8 nucleotides matching TRBD2. With 0 bases clipped from V and 3 bases from J, the junction kept 5 bases outside the gene matches. CDR3 length: 16 amino acids. Germline V lookup: CDR1 SGDLS, CDR2 YYNGEE. The CDR3 sequence: CASSVVSGSLYNEQFF. Here the CDR3 DNA reads TGTGCCAGCAGCGTAGTAAGCGGGAGTCTCTACAATGAGCAGTTCTTC.

The V gene is TRBV7-3, the J gene TRBJ1-1, with TRBD1 matching over 10 bases. The trim removed 5 bases at V and 4 bases at J, leaving 4 bases unmatched. This CDR3 comprises 14 residues. In germline, CDR1 is SGHTA, CDR2 FQGTGA. The CDR3 sequence is CASSDRGPTTEAFF. In nucleotides, the CDR3 is TGTGCCAGCAGCGACAGGGGGCCAACCACTGAAGCTTTCTTT.

A single count supports this clone. J is TRBJ2-3 and V is TRBV7-3, with D tentatively TRBD2 (7 bases). Germline loops: CDR1 SGHTA, CDR2 FQGTGA. This CDR3 is built from 14 residues. The germline V and J ends were trimmed by 2 bases and 6 bases, with 12 bases remaining between them. This chain's CDR3 is CASSLLGGDDTQYF. The CDR3 DNA follows: TGTGCCAGCAGCTTACTAGGGGGGGATGATACGCAGTATTTT.

The chain combines TRBV5-1 with TRBJ2-5, with no clear D. The ends were cut back, 5 bases at V and 5 bases at J, with 13 bases in the middle. The CDR3 spans 13 residues. From germline, CDR1 is SGHRS and CDR2 YFSETQ. The CDR3: CASSMVGTETQYF. CDR3 DNA sequence: TGCGCCAGCAGTATGGTGGGAACCGAGACCCAGTACTTC.

The J gene is TRBJ2-1, the V gene TRBV7-2, with D perhaps TRBD2 (6 bases). The germline CDR1 and CDR2 sequences are SGHTA and FQGNSA. The length of the CDR3 is 17 residues. The germline V and J ends were trimmed by 5 bases and 5 bases, with 22 bases remaining between them. CDR3 DNA: TGTGCCAGCAGCCAACATCGCCCGGCTAGCGAAGACAATGAGCAGTTCTTC. Protein product: CASSQHRPASEDNEQFF.

Concerning this clone itself: Other DNA sequences in the same sample also yield this CDR3. V gene TRBV5-1 combines with J gene TRBJ2-2, with a weak D call TRBD1 (6 bases). The germline V gene has CDR1 SGHRS and CDR2 YFSETQ. This CDR3 has 15 residues. The V and J ends lost 4 bases and 0 bases respectively, with 10 bases between them. CDR3: CASSGGQTNTGELFF. The CDR3 DNA reads as TGCGCCAGCAGCGGAGGACAGACGAACACCGGGGAGCTGTTTTTT.

On this clone itself: In the same sample, other DNA sequences code for this CDR3. V gene TRBV5-1 combines with J gene TRBJ1-1; a possible D gene is TRBD1 (6 bases). The length of the CDR3 is 14 residues. V was shortened by 4 bases and J by 1 base, with 11 bases between the two germline ends. Germline loops: CDR1 SGHRS, CDR2 YFSETQ. The CDR3 DNA reads as TGCGCCAGCAGCGCCGGACAGACGAACACTGAAGCTTTCTTT. Its translation: CASSAGQTNTEAFF. Variable domain in full (rest from reference TRBV5-1 and TRBJ1-1): KAGVTQTPRYLIKTRGQQVTLSCSPISGHRSVSWYQQTPGQGLQFLFEYFSETQRNKGNFPGRFSGRQFSNSRSEMNVSTLELGDSALYLCASSAGQTNTEAFFGQGTRLTVV.

The gene calls are TRBV2 and TRBJ2-5, with 8 nucleotides matching TRBD2. The CDR3 runs 15 residues. J was trimmed by 5 bases and V by 6 bases; bases with no gene match: 11. CDR1 is SNHLY, CDR2 FYNNEI, per germline. The DNA for the CDR3 is TGTGCCAGCAGGGACGATAGAGCGGGAGCGGAGACCCAGTACTTC. Its protein product is CASRDDRAGAETQYF.

This clone showed up just once. The gene calls are TRBV9 and TRBJ2-3; unclear D gene. The V end lost 0 bases, the J end lost 2 bases, and 7 bases lay between the germline ends. CDR3 length: 14 residues. Germline values: CDR1 SGDLS, CDR2 YYNGEE. This chain's CDR3 is CASSVVVPTDTQYF. The CDR3 bases are TGTGCCAGCAGCGTAGTAGTCCCCACAGATACGCAGTATTTT.

To note about this clone: Other DNA sequences within the sample encode an identical CDR3. This chain joins TRBV6-5 and TRBJ1-5; D not certain. V was shortened by 5 bases and J by 4 bases, with 6 bases between the two germline ends. The CDR3 runs 12 residues. Germline V lookup: CDR1 MNHEY, CDR2 SVGAGI. The CDR3 nucleotides read TGTGCCAGCAGTGAAAGGAATCAGCCCCAGCATTTT. Translated: CASSERNQPQHF.